The rows below give T cell receptor beta chains drawn from one sample of a study of T-cell memory formation after mild COVID-19. TCRdb fed the 5' RACE reads into MiXCR, producing one record per CDR3 protein. The repertoire holds roughly 350,000 distinct CDR3 sequences, with over 25% as singletons. The specimen was PBMCs or a T cell subset sorted from them (not recorded which). These receptors all come from an adult woman who had mild COVID-19 (a few samples of this study predate the infection). Cell type and time point are not known. The CDR3 runs from the conserved cysteine through the conserved F or W. The D gene is left open where the match is weak.

TRBV12-5	.	TRBJ2-1	CASGPLGQFF
TRBV7-8	.	TRBJ2-3	CASSLEVESDTQYF
TRBV3-1	TRBD2	TRBJ2-1	CASNPTGLAGNEQFF
TRBV29-1	TRBD1	TRBJ2-3	CSVEEGNPGQGGDTQYF
TRBV7-2	.	TRBJ2-1	CASSPLGGNTYNEQFF
TRBV7-8	.	TRBJ2-5	CASSSRAGTGETQYF
TRBV18	.	TRBJ2-7	CASSPERSSYEQYF
TRBV11-3	.	TRBJ2-5	CASSLGTFVPGETQYF
TRBV15	.	TRBJ1-2	CATSRDAERVHGYTF
TRBV5-6	.	TRBJ2-7	CASSGTQGYEQYF
TRBV19	.	TRBJ1-5	CATRASSNQPQHF
TRBV5-1	TRBD2	TRBJ2-3	CASSLGASGYTRGSNTDTQYF
TRBV24-1	TRBD2	TRBJ2-3	CATSDFGGGPTDTQYF
TRBV20-1	TRBD1	TRBJ1-1	CSARVQGAAEAFF
TRBV9	TRBD2	TRBJ2-1	CASSVDAGSGGGYNEQFF
TRBV7-8	.	TRBJ2-7	CASSLAPGTSEQYF
TRBV5-1	TRBD1	TRBJ1-6	CASSSGQGYNSPLHF
TRBV2	TRBD2	TRBJ2-5	CASSEQTSGGWYQETQYF
TRBV7-3	TRBD2	TRBJ2-1	CASSPGLAVTNEQFF
TRBV7-6	.	TRBJ2-5	CASSSGLSQETQYF